The 16 T cell receptor beta chains listed next were all sequenced from one sample in a study of blood T cell repertoires in COVID-19. Data came from immunoSEQ multiplex PCR; TCRdb stores just in-frame clones and leaves some out. The sample lists around 100,000 clones; more than 90% were seen once. Specimen: peripheral blood. These receptors all come from a man in his 70s with acute or convalescent COVID-19.

This clone was seen a handful of times. The genes are TRBV7-2 and TRBJ2-2; possible D gene TRBD2, 6 bases. CDR1 SGHTA and CDR2 FQGNSA come from the germline V gene. This CDR3 spans 17 amino acids. Between the trimmed V and J ends, which lost 6 bases and 3 bases, there was a span of 20 bases. CDR3 amino acids: CASRGTPVNIDTGELFF. The CDR3 bases are TGTGCCAGCAGGGGGACTCCGGTTAATATCGACACCGGGGAGCTGTTTTTT. The full variable domain, with the rest looked up from reference TRBV7-2 and TRBJ2-2, is GAGVSQSPSNKVTEKGKDVELRCDPISGHTALYWYRQSLGQGLEFLIYFQGNSAPDKSGLPSDRFSAERTGGSVSTLTIQRTQQEDSAVYLCASRGTPVNIDTGELFFGEGSRLTVL.

The chain has TRBV2 and TRBJ1-6; D remains ambiguous. The CDR3 sequence is 13 residues long. Germline CDR1 SNHLY, CDR2 FYNNEI. Trimming cost V 8 bases and J 11 bases, with 16 bases left between them. CDR3 amino acids: CASHTRTGTPLHF. Written as DNA, the CDR3 is TGTGCCAGCCATACCAGGACGGGGACACCCCTCCACTTT.

The gene calls are TRBV27 and TRBJ2-7; 11 nucleotides match TRBD1. Looked up from germline, CDR1 is MNHEY and CDR2 is SMNVEV (reference sequence). Trimming cost V 5 bases and J 2 bases; bases outside gene matches: 11. This CDR3 contains 17 residues. The CDR3 protein is CASSPTWTGGSPYEQYF. The CDR3 nucleotides read TGTGCCAGCAGTCCCACCTGGACAGGGGGCTCCCCCTACGAGCAGTACTTC.

V is TRBV6-2 or TRBV6-3 and J is TRBJ2-1; 8 nucleotides line up with TRBD2. Trimming cost V 2 bases and J 5 bases; bases outside gene matches: 8. Germline V gene lookup returns CDR1 MNHEY and CDR2 SVGEGT. The CDR3 extends over 16 amino acids. In DNA, the CDR3 is TGTGCCAGCAGTTACCCGCGCGTTAGCGGGGACAATGAGCAGTTCTTC. Protein: CASSYPRVSGDNEQFF.

V usage is TRBV5-6 and J usage is TRBJ2-2, with D tentatively TRBD1 (5 bases). The CDR3 spans 16 residues. V was shortened by 4 bases and J by 2 bases, with 15 bases between the two germline ends. CDR1 is SGHDT and CDR2 is YYEEEE in the germline V gene. CDR3 in amino acids: CASSIPDSLNTGELFF. In DNA form, the CDR3 reads TGTGCCAGCAGCATCCCTGACAGCCTAAACACCGGGGAGCTGTTTTTT.

In its sample, this clone was seen a few times. J is TRBJ1-1 and V is TRBV11-3; 8 nucleotides align to TRBD1. Germline V CDR1 and CDR2: SGHNT, YENEEA. The CDR3 runs to 16 residues. V was clipped by 6 bases and J by 4 bases; unmatched bases: 13. The CDR3 region has the DNA TGTGCCAGCAGGCCTCCGGGACAGGCTTGGGGCACTGAAGCTTTCTTT. It encodes CASRPPGQAWGTEAFF.

The chain uses TRBV11-2 and TRBJ2-3, with 7 positions matching TRBD2. This CDR3 contains 11 residues. In germline, CDR1 is SGHAT, CDR2 FQNNGV. Trimming took 6 bases from V and 14 from J; bases not matched to a gene: 8. DNA for the CDR3: TGTGCCAGCAGTTCTGGACTAGAGGGGTATTTT. Protein product: CASSSGLEGYF.

The gene calls are TRBV7-2 and TRBJ2-7; 8 nucleotides line up with TRBD1. The CDR3 runs 14 residues. Germline V gives CDR1 SGHTA, CDR2 FQGNSA. V shed 5 bases and J 7 bases; nucleotides not matched to a gene: 10. CDR3 nucleotide sequence: TGTGCCAGCAGCCCCGGACAGGGCCCTCTAGAGCAGTACTTC. Translation gives CASSPGQGPLEQYF.

V gene TRBV28 combines with J gene TRBJ2-3; D is perhaps TRBD2 (5 bases). This CDR3 spans 12 amino acids. V was shortened by 4 bases and J by 6 bases, with 8 bases between the two germline ends. Germline values: CDR1 MDHEN, CDR2 SYDVKM. The CDR3 is CASSSSGDTQYF. The DNA for the CDR3 is TGTGCCAGCAGTTCGTCGGGGGATACGCAGTATTTT.

This chain uses TRBV19 with TRBJ2-2, with 9 positions matching TRBD1. The V and J ends lost 5 bases and 7 bases, in that order; junction bases with no gene match: 11. The CDR3 is 16 amino acids. CDR1 is LNHDA and CDR2 is SQIVND in the germline V gene (reference sequence). For the CDR3, the DNA is TGTGCCAGTAGTCCACCTACAGGGGGCTATTACGGGGAGCTGTTTTTT. Translated, it gives CASSPPTGGYYGELFF.

V is TRBV7-8 and J is TRBJ1-2; maybe TRBD1 (6 bases). V was shortened by 4 bases and J by 7 bases, with 13 bases between the two germline ends. This CDR3 comprises 13 residues. The germline V gene has CDR1 SGHVS and CDR2 FQNEAQ. CDR3 DNA: TGTGCCAGCAGCTCGTCAACAGGGTCTGGCTACACCTTC. This encodes CASSSSTGSGYTF.

The chain is built from TRBV5-6 and TRBJ2-3; TRBD2 aligns across 14 bases. Germline-derived CDR1 and CDR2 are SGHDT and YYEEEE. V lost 5 bases, J lost 2 bases, and 7 bases stayed unmatched. CDR3 length: 17 residues. The CDR3 DNA sequence: TGTGCCAGCAGGAGATGGACTAGCGGGGGGTACACAGATACGCAGTATTTT. Its translation is CASRRWTSGGYTDTQYF. The full variable domain, with the rest looked up from reference TRBV5-6 and TRBJ2-3, is DAGVTQSPTHLIKTRGQQVTLRCSPKSGHDTVSWYQQALGQGPQFIFQYYEEEERQRGNFPDRFSGHQFPNYSSELNVNALLLGDSALYLCASRRWTSGGYTDTQYFGPGTRLTVL.

V is TRBV6-5 and J is TRBJ1-5, with TRBD1 as a possible D gene (6 bases). In germline, CDR1 is MNHEY, CDR2 SVGAGI. The V end lost 7 bases, the J end lost 2 bases, and 9 bases lay between the germline ends. The CDR3 sequence is 13 residues long. The CDR3 sequence is CASTRQGNQPQHF. Here the CDR3 DNA reads TGTGCCAGCACCCGACAGGGCAATCAGCCCCAGCATTTT.

V and J are TRBV2 and TRBJ1-3; D call uncertain. The germline V gene encodes CDR1 SNHLY and CDR2 FYNNEI. V was cut by 3 bases and J by 0 bases, with 9 bases left in between. This CDR3 has 15 residues. CDR3 DNA sequence: TGTGCCAGCAGTGATGTCGGGAGCTCTGGAAACACCATATATTTT. Translating gives CASSDVGSSGNTIYF.

The V call is TRBV16, the J call TRBJ2-7; 8 bases line up with TRBD1. Germline lookup yields CDR1 KGHSY and CDR2 FQNENV. The CDR3 has 15 residues. J lost 4 bases, V lost 2 bases, and 7 bases had no gene match. Here the CDR3 DNA reads TGTGCCAGCAGCCAACCAGGACAGGGAAGATACGAGCAGTACTTC. It translates to CASSQPGQGRYEQYF.

The chain links TRBV27 to TRBJ1-2, with D perhaps TRBD1 (5 bases). CDR1 is MNHEY and CDR2 is SMNVEV in the germline V gene (reference sequence). Trimming left V 5 bases short and J 6 bases short, with 16 bases between. This CDR3 has 14 residues. In DNA, the CDR3 is TGTGCCAGCAGTCTAAGACCGGGGGTCAATGGCTACACCTTC. Translated, it gives CASSLRPGVNGYTF.